Below, 19 T cell receptor beta chains from the same sample are listed, as sequenced in a study of blood T cell repertoires in COVID-19. TCRdb keeps only in-frame clones here, not all; method: immunoSEQ multiplex PCR. The sample consists of 200,000 to 250,000 clones, 70% to 85% of them appearing once. Input material: PBMCs or T cells enriched from blood (not recorded which). Receptors were obtained from a woman aged 40-49 years with acute COVID-19.

The genes are TRBV10-2 and TRBJ1-4; D is undetermined. The germline V gene has CDR1 WSHSY and CDR2 SAAADI. The CDR3 spans 13 residues. Trimming shortened V by 7 bases and J by 8 bases, and 14 bases separated the two germline ends. This CDR3 reads CASMVTAGEKLFF. The CDR3, as DNA: TGCGCCAGCATGGTGACTGCCGGGGAAAAACTGTTTTTT.

The gene calls are TRBV4-1 and TRBJ1-1; 9 positions match TRBD1. The trim removed 5 bases at V and 10 bases at J, leaving 14 bases unmatched. From germline, CDR1 is MGHRA and CDR2 YSYEKL. The CDR3 is 15 amino acids. CDR3 residues: CASSERDRDYSGAFF. The CDR3 nucleotides read TGCGCCAGCAGCGAACGGGACAGGGACTACTCTGGAGCTTTCTTT.

The V and J genes are TRBV2 and TRBJ1-2; D is unclear. This CDR3 is 13 amino acids long. Trimming removed 4 bases at V and 2 bases at J, with 8 bases between. The germline V gene encodes CDR1 SNHLY and CDR2 FYNNEI. In nucleotides, the CDR3 is TGTGCCAGCAGTGTTTTACAGAACTATGGCTACACCTTC. It translates to CASSVLQNYGYTF.

This clone was seen a single time. The chain joins TRBV3-1 (or the pseudogene TRBV3-2) to TRBJ2-1; 9 positions agree with TRBD1. Germline CDR1 LGHDT, CDR2 YNNKEL (reference sequence). After removal of 4 bases from V and 5 bases from J, the junction contained 3 bases not matched to a gene. The CDR3 spans 14 residues. CDR3 residues: CASSLYRGHNEQFF. Written as DNA, the CDR3 is TGTGCCAGCAGCCTGTACAGGGGGCACAATGAGCAGTTCTTC.

This rearrangement joins TRBV28 to TRBJ2-1, with 9 bases lining up with TRBD2. From germline, CDR1 is MDHEN and CDR2 SYDVKM. The length of the CDR3 is 15 residues. The J segment lost 7 bases and the V segment lost 3 bases, leaving 7 bases of the junction unmatched. This CDR3 reads CASSLSGTSLNEQFF. CDR3 in DNA: TGTGCCAGCAGTTTGTCCGGGACTAGCTTAAATGAGCAGTTCTTC.

This clone was detected only a few times. The J gene is TRBJ2-1, the V gene TRBV14; 11 nucleotides line up with TRBD2. The germline gives CDR1 SGHDN, CDR2 FVKESK. CDR3 length equals 14 residues. The J segment lost 15 bases and the V segment lost 2 bases, leaving 9 bases of the junction unmatched. The CDR3 sequence is CASSQQRLAGILFF. CDR3 DNA sequence: TGTGCCAGCAGCCAACAGAGACTAGCGGGAATTCTGTTCTTC.

Here the CDR3 DNA reads TGTGCCAGCAGTTTACGACTAGCGGGAGCTCATGAGCAGTTCTTC. Translated: CASSLRLAGAHEQFF. The V and J genes are TRBV27 and TRBJ2-1, with 12 nucleotides matching TRBD2. The CDR3 totals 15 residues. The germline gives CDR1 MNHEY, CDR2 SMNVEV (reference sequence). Germline trimming cut 2 bases from V and 8 bases from J; bases unmatched to any gene: 4.

This clone was detected a few times. The chain is built from TRBV5-8 and TRBJ2-7, with D uncertain. Trimming removed 2 bases at V and 2 bases at J, with 8 bases between. There are 13 residues in the CDR3. Germline assignment: CDR1 SGHTS and CDR2 YDEGEE. The CDR3: CASSFPQTYEQYF. In nucleotides, the CDR3 is TGTGCCAGCAGCTTTCCCCAGACCTACGAGCAGTACTTC.

The table lists this clone with a few counts. The chain employs TRBV9 and TRBJ2-1, with TRBD2 matching 11 bases. Germline trimming cut 1 base from V and 10 bases from J; bases unmatched to any gene: 7. This CDR3 region has 15 residues. Germline CDR1 and CDR2: SGDLS and YYNGEE. The CDR3 spells CASSVIAGGLAEQFF. CDR3 coding DNA: TGTGCCAGCAGCGTAATAGCGGGAGGGCTTGCGGAGCAGTTCTTC.

Of note for this clone: This CDR3 is also generated by other DNA sequences in the sample. The chain recombines TRBV12-3 or TRBV12-4 with TRBJ1-5; TRBD1 might be the D (5 bases). This CDR3 spans 13 amino acids. Trimming took 6 bases from V and 5 from J, leaving 11 bases between them. CDR3 bases: TGTGCCAGCAGGGGGACGGGGGATCAGCCCCAGCATTTT. Its translation is CASRGTGDQPQHF.

The chain couples TRBV30 to TRBJ2-2; the D is unclear. The CDR3 loop spans 14 amino acids. Germline CDR1 and CDR2: GTSNPN and SVGIG (reference sequence). Trimming took off 0 bases at V and 5 bases at J, with 10 bases between the two ends. CDR3 residues: CAWSVNSRTGELFF. CDR3 DNA sequence: TGTGCCTGGAGTGTAAACAGTAGGACCGGGGAGCTGTTTTTT.

Comments on this clone: Its ends do not fully match the called genes, so a read error is possible. CDR3: CASSGNRGLIF. CDR3 coding DNA: TGTGCCAGCAGTGGAAACAGGGGTTTGATCTTT. V gene TRBV28 combines with J gene TRBJ1-1; 7 bases are a match to TRBD1. CDR3 length: 11 residues. Per the germline V gene, CDR1 is MDHEN and CDR2 is SYDVKM.

CDR3 region: CASSPSGGEEKLFF. CDR3 sequence (DNA): TGTGCCAGCAGCCCGTCGGGAGGGGAAGAAAAACTGTTTTTT. The chain joins TRBV5-4 to TRBJ1-4; D is perhaps TRBD1 (5 bases). V lost 4 bases to trimming and J lost 8 bases, with 15 bases between them. Germline lookup yields CDR1 SGHNT and CDR2 YYREEE (reference sequence). The length of the CDR3 is 14 residues.

This chain joins TRBV14 and TRBJ2-5, with D perhaps matching TRBD1 (6 bases). V dropped 2 bases and J dropped 4 bases, with 11 bases sitting between them. The CDR3 extends over 14 amino acids. Per germline, CDR1 SGHDN and CDR2 FVKESK. As DNA, the CDR3 is TGTGCCAGCAGCCAACGCAGGGGACGAGAGACCCAGTACTTC. It encodes CASSQRRGRETQYF.

The J gene is TRBJ2-1, the V gene TRBV6-5, with 14 bases identical to TRBD2. The ends lost 3 bases at V and 6 bases at J; junction bases unmatched: 4. This CDR3 has 16 amino acids. Germline CDR1 reads MNHEY; CDR2 reads SVGAGI. In nucleotides, the CDR3 is TGTGCCAGCAGTTATTGGACTAGCGGGGGGACCAATGAGCAGTTCTTC. Its protein is CASSYWTSGGTNEQFF.

The chain couples TRBV7-9 to TRBJ1-1, with D possibly matching TRBD1 (6 bases). The CDR3 contains 14 residues. Germline V gives CDR1 SEHNR, CDR2 FQNEAQ (reference sequence). The germline V and J ends were trimmed by 4 bases and 1 base, with 10 bases remaining between them. This chain's CDR3 is CASSSQGPNTEAFF. CDR3 in DNA: TGTGCCAGCAGCTCACAGGGCCCGAACACTGAAGCTTTCTTT.

This sequence joins TRBV19 and TRBJ1-4; a weak D match, TRBD1 (6 bases). CDR3 length equals 14 residues. Looked up from germline, CDR1 is LNHDA and CDR2 is SQIVND (reference sequence). V lost 6 bases and J lost 7, with 15 bases in between. Written as DNA, the CDR3 is TGTGCCAGTAGCCTACAGGGCCCTCCTGAAAAACTGTTTTTT. Encoded protein: CASSLQGPPEKLFF.

The J gene is TRBJ2-3, the V gene TRBV29-1; no definite D call. The CDR3 spans 14 residues. Germline V lookup: CDR1 SQVTM, CDR2 ANQGSEA. Trimming cost V 3 bases and J 0 bases, with 10 bases left between them. The CDR3 loop is CSVEGPTSTDTQYF. CDR3 nucleotide sequence: TGCAGCGTTGAGGGTCCGACTAGCACAGATACGCAGTATTTT.

The genes are TRBV11-2 and TRBJ1-1; TRBD1 is a possible D gene (6 bases). The V gene lost 5 bases and the J gene lost 0 bases, with 10 bases spanning the gap. This CDR3 has 14 residues. Germline loops: CDR1 SGHAT, CDR2 FQNNGV. CDR3 region: CASSRTVMNTEAFF. The CDR3 DNA follows: TGTGCCAGCAGCCGGACAGTCATGAACACTGAAGCTTTCTTT.